Following are 24 T cell receptor beta chains from one sample sequenced in a study of T-cell reconstitution after alpha-beta-depleted transplantation in children. TCRbeta library construction was performed incorporating unique molecular identifiers. TCRdb re-derived calls from the PCR reads in MiXCR, one entry per CDR3 protein. The sample lists fewer than 550,000 distinct CDR3 sequences; over 9.5% were seen once. This material consisted of PBMCs, taken before TCRalphabeta/CD19-depleted stem cell transplant. The receptors originated from a child aged 2-15 years with inherited bone marrow failure, due to receive a stem cell transplant.

This clonotype was observed at least ten times. The chain couples TRBV28 to TRBJ2-4, with D perhaps matching TRBD1 (6 bases). The V end lost 4 bases, the J end lost 8 bases, and 9 bases lay between the germline ends. The CDR3 length is 12 residues. Germline V CDR1 and CDR2: MDHEN, SYDVKM. In DNA form, the CDR3 reads TGTGCCAGCAGTTCAGGGGCGGACATTCAGTACTTC. This encodes CASSSGADIQYF.

This clonotype occurred a few times. The J gene is TRBJ1-6, the V gene TRBV20-1; 7 nucleotides align to TRBD1. The CDR3 contains 14 residues. CDR1 is DFQATT, CDR2 SNEGSKA, per germline (reference sequence). Unmatched junction bases numbered 4, after V lost 4 bases and J lost 4 bases. The CDR3 DNA follows: TGCAGTGCTAAGGACAGGCATTATAATTCACCCCTCCACTTT. This codes for CSAKDRHYNSPLHF.

About this clonotype: Just one base apart from a much larger clone, this may be a read error. V gene TRBV4-3 combines with J gene TRBJ2-7; 10 positions agree with TRBD1. The CDR3 is made up of 15 amino acids. Germline lookup yields CDR1 LGHNA and CDR2 YSLEER. The CDR3 sequence is CASSRWTGGPYEQSF. In DNA form, the CDR3 reads TGCGCCAGCAGCCGCTGGACAGGGGGACCCTACGAGCAGTCCTTC.

Ten or more counts support this clonotype. This sequence joins TRBV9 and TRBJ2-3; 7 nucleotides align to TRBD2. The CDR3 sequence is 16 residues long. Germline loops: CDR1 SGDLS, CDR2 YYNGEE. The ends lost 5 bases at V and 2 bases at J; junction bases unmatched: 11. The CDR3 spells CASRGGASGATDTQYF. The CDR3 DNA reads TGTGCCAGCAGGGGGGGTGCTAGCGGAGCCACAGATACGCAGTATTTT. The full variable domain, completed using reference TRBV9 and TRBJ2-3, is DSGVTQTPKHLITATGQRVTLRCSPRSGDLSVYWYQQSLDQGLQFLIQYYNGEERAKGNILERFSAQQFPDLHSELNLSSLELGDSALYFCASRGGASGATDTQYFGPGTRLTVL.

There are many counts of this clonotype. The gene calls are TRBV12-3 or TRBV12-4 and TRBJ2-2; no definite D call. Deletions cut 3 bases from V and 6 bases from J, with 11 bases between. The CDR3 has 14 amino acids. CDR3 amino acids: CASSFASSAGELFF. CDR3 coding DNA: TGTGCCAGCAGTTTTGCTAGTTCCGCCGGGGAGCTGTTTTTT.

The V gene is TRBV30, the J gene TRBJ1-2; D is possibly TRBD1 (5 bases). This CDR3 is 12 amino acids long. Germline V gives CDR1 GTSNPN, CDR2 SVGIG (reference sequence). V was clipped by 1 base and J by 3 bases, with 6 bases between them. The CDR3 DNA sequence: TGTGCCTGGAGTGAGGGACACTATGGCTACACCTTC. Its protein is CAWSEGHYGYTF.

This chain links TRBV18 with TRBJ2-2, with TRBD2 matching 8 bases. The V gene's germline CDR1 is KGHSH and CDR2 LQKENI. J lost 5 bases, V lost 6 bases, and 14 bases had no gene match. CDR3 length equals 17 residues. The CDR3 is CASSLGLEEIDTGELFF. The CDR3, as DNA: TGTGCCAGCTCCCTGGGACTAGAAGAAATTGATACCGGGGAGCTGTTTTTT.

This clonotype was counted ten times or more. The CDR3, as DNA: TGTGCCAGCAGCTTATGGCGTCTGGGACAGGGCCTTTCTAGCTCCTATAATTCACCCCTCCACTTT. Translated: CASSLWRLGQGLSSSYNSPLHF. The V gene is TRBV7-2, the J gene TRBJ1-6, with 9 bases fitting TRBD1. Germline loops: CDR1 SGHTA, CDR2 FQGNSA. J lost 0 bases, V lost 2 bases, and 17 bases had no gene match. This CDR3 comprises 22 residues.

This clonotype has a handful of counts. This sequence joins TRBV20-1 and TRBJ2-7, with D possibly being TRBD1 (5 bases). The CDR3 is 14 residues long. Germline lookup yields CDR1 DFQATT and CDR2 SNEGSKA (reference sequence). V was trimmed by 0 bases and J by 6 bases, leaving 15 bases between them. The CDR3 loop reads CSARDAGSPGEQYF. The CDR3 DNA is TGCAGTGCTAGAGATGCAGGGTCTCCTGGCGAGCAGTACTTC.

The sample holds many counts of this clonotype. The chain uses TRBV20-1 and TRBJ2-7; weak D call: TRBD1 (6 bases). The CDR3 is 11 residues long. V shed 6 bases and J shed 7 bases, with 13 bases lying between them. Germline assignment: CDR1 DFQATT and CDR2 SNEGSKA (reference sequence). The CDR3 DNA reads as TGCAGTGCGCCTGGGGGCAGGGAGCAGTACTTC. Amino acid sequence: CSAPGGREQYF.

This clonotype appeared many times. V is TRBV2 and J is TRBJ2-2; no reliable D call. CDR3 size: 14 residues. The germline gives CDR1 SNHLY, CDR2 FYNNEI. Trimming took off 7 bases at V and 1 base at J, with 10 bases between the two ends. CDR3 bases: TGTGCCAGCATTCCGGAGCGGAACACCGGGGAGCTGTTTTTT. Protein sequence: CASIPERNTGELFF.

This chain joins TRBV15 and TRBJ1-3; D unclear. V lost 0 bases and J lost 1, with 4 bases in between. The germline gives CDR1 LNHNV, CDR2 YYDKDF (reference sequence). The CDR3 is 14 residues long. The CDR3 is CATSREGSGNTIYF. The CDR3 DNA follows: TGTGCCACCAGCAGAGAGGGATCTGGAAACACCATATATTTT.

A note on this clonotype: One junction end does not reproduce the germline sequence, and a read error may be involved. The chain links TRBV12-3 or TRBV12-4 to TRBJ2-7; unclear D gene. The CDR3 sequence is 13 residues long. CDR3 sequence: CACSFTMTYEQYF. The CDR3 bases are TGTGCCTGCAGTTTTACGATGACCTACGAGCAGTACTTC.

This clonotype was recorded at least ten times. The chain combines TRBV7-8 with TRBJ2-2; 8 bases map to TRBD2. Trimming at V came to 2 bases and at J to 3 bases, leaving 8 bases not matched to a gene. CDR1 SGHVS and CDR2 FQNEAQ come from the germline V gene. The CDR3 loop spans 17 amino acids. The CDR3 DNA reads TGTGCCAGCAGCTTACGTGCGGGAGGTCCCGACACCGGGGAGCTGTTTTTT. It specifies CASSLRAGGPDTGELFF. The complete variable domain, with remaining parts taken from reference TRBV7-8 and TRBJ2-2, reads GAGVSQSPRYKVAKRGQDVALRCDPISGHVSLFWYQQALGQGPEFLTYFQNEAQLDKSGLPSDRFFAERPEGSVSTLKIQRTQQEDSAVYLCASSLRAGGPDTGELFFGEGSRLTVL.

This clonotype was seen ten or more times. CDR3 in amino acids: CASSEGTTNTGELFF. The CDR3 nucleotides read TGTGCCAGCAGTGAAGGGACAACGAACACCGGGGAGCTGTTTTTT. This chain connects TRBV2 to TRBJ2-2; D is possibly TRBD1 (5 bases). This CDR3 has 15 residues. CDR1 SNHLY and CDR2 FYNNEI come from the germline V gene. The V end was cut by 1 base, the J end by 0 bases, with 6 bases between.

This clonotype has at least ten counts. The J gene is TRBJ2-5, the V gene TRBV10-3; tentatively, D is TRBD2 (5 bases). V was trimmed by 4 bases and J by 1 base, leaving 7 bases between them. This CDR3 is 13 amino acids long. Germline CDR1 reads ENHRY; CDR2 reads SYGVKD. The CDR3 sequence is CAISVEGQETQYF. CDR3 sequence (DNA): TGTGCCATCAGTGTCGAGGGCCAAGAGACCCAGTACTTC.

This clonotype has only a few counts. The chain is built from TRBV7-8 and TRBJ2-7; D is perhaps TRBD1 or TRBD2 (5 bases each). Germline CDR1 and CDR2: SGHVS and FQNEAQ. Between the trimmed V and J ends, which lost 6 bases and 7 bases, there was a span of 13 bases. The CDR3 length is 12 residues. The CDR3 nucleotides are TGTGCCAGCAGACCCGGGACGACGGAGCAGTACTTC. Translating it yields CASRPGTTEQYF.

This clonotype was picked up many times. The rearrangement links TRBV29-1 to TRBJ2-7; D ambiguous. V was trimmed by 0 bases and J by 3 bases, leaving 6 bases between them. CDR3 length: 12 residues. CDR1 is SQVTM and CDR2 is ANQGSEA in the germline V gene. The CDR3 reads CSVEDERYEQYF. In nucleotides, the CDR3 is TGCAGCGTTGAAGATGAACGCTACGAGCAGTACTTC.

This clonotype has at least ten counts. V usage is TRBV29-1 and J usage is TRBJ1-1; D is unclear. There are 13 residues in the CDR3. Germline-derived CDR1 and CDR2 are SQVTM and ANQGSEA. Trimming left V 0 bases short and J 5 bases short, with 10 bases between. The CDR3 spells CSVEDIRNTEAFF. The DNA of the CDR3 is TGCAGCGTTGAAGATATTCGGAATACTGAAGCTTTCTTT.

As to this clonotype: This may arise from a read error, as a much more abundant clone is one base away. The chain has TRBV15 and TRBJ2-1; possible D gene TRBD1, 6 bases. Germline assignment: CDR1 LNHNV and CDR2 YYDKDF (reference sequence). The CDR3 covers 17 residues. The germline V and J ends were trimmed by 0 bases and 10 bases, with 22 bases remaining between them. The CDR3 nucleotides read TGTGCCACCAGCAGAGATCAAGAGGGGCACGCAGGGGACGAGCAGTTCTTC. Its protein product is CATSRDQEGHAGDEQFF.

This clonotype was picked up many times. CDR3 nucleotide sequence: TGCAGTCCGACGTCAGGAGTCGCGAACACCGGGGAGCTGTTTTTT. It yields the protein CSPTSGVANTGELFF. The chain links TRBV20-1 to TRBJ2-2; D ambiguous. This CDR3 has 15 residues. Germline CDR1 is DFQATT and CDR2 is SNEGSKA (reference sequence). With 8 bases removed from V and 0 bases from J, the gap between germline ends came to 16 bases.

The gene calls are TRBV7-9 and TRBJ2-1; D is unclear. Germline CDR1 is SEHNR and CDR2 is FQNEAQ (reference sequence). The CDR3 totals 15 residues. V was cut by 2 bases and J by 0 bases, with 8 bases left in between. DNA of the CDR3: TGTGCCAGCAGCTTATTCCCCAGCTCCTACAATGAGCAGTTCTTC. This codes for CASSLFPSSYNEQFF.

This clonotype came up many times. The V and J genes are TRBV28 and TRBJ2-1; tentative D call: TRBD2 (5 bases). Germline V lookup: CDR1 MDHEN, CDR2 SYDVKM. This CDR3 has 14 residues. Between the trimmed V and J ends, which lost 5 bases and 9 bases, there was a span of 17 bases. CDR3 region: CASSPGLRSGEQFF. DNA for the CDR3: TGTGCCAGCAGTCCCGGACTGAGGTCGGGTGAGCAGTTCTTC.

This clonotype was seen repeatedly, ten times or more. The chain uses TRBV4-3 and TRBJ2-2, with D hard to call. V dropped 1 base and J dropped 7 bases, with 22 bases sitting between them. CDR1 is LGHNA and CDR2 is YSLEER in the germline V gene. This CDR3 region has 18 residues. CDR3 bases: TGCGCCAGCAGCCAAGGCTGGATGGCGGACGGTGAGGTCGGGGAGCTGTTTTTT. It encodes CASSQGWMADGEVGELFF.